Below, 18 T cell receptor beta chains from the same sample are listed, as sequenced in a study of shared clonotypes between healthy human individuals (dated by TCRdb to about 2020). Library creation used the immunoSEQ multiplex PCR assay. TCRdb's version of the immuneACCESS table is confined to in-frame rearrangements and falls short of the full clone set. An unresolved V gene accounts for under half of the shortfall where checked; the remainder is of unknown origin. This sample is represented by millions of clones; about 92% of them were singletons. About 1.5% of the sample is in the top ten clones. CD8 naive samples were obtained by positive selection for CCR7 among CD45RO-negative cells, yielding a CD45RA+CCR7+ population from which TemRA cells were excluded. The sequencing input was naive CD8+ T cells from PBMCs. The cell subset or site label of this sample denotes: CD45RA+CCR7+. The receptors come from a man aged 18 to 30 in good health. Some clones in this sample may be carry-over from other donors' samples.

The gene calls are TRBV7-2 and TRBJ1-2; D is unclear. The CDR3 is 13 residues long. V lost 1 base and J lost 8, with 11 bases in between. Per the germline V gene, CDR1 is SGHTA and CDR2 is FQGNSA. This chain's CDR3 is CASSLGVAMGYTF. The CDR3 DNA sequence: TGTGCCAGCAGCTTAGGGGTGGCCATGGGCTACACCTTC. The whole variable domain, filled in from reference TRBV7-2 and TRBJ1-2, reads GAGVSQSPSNKVTEKGKDVELRCDPISGHTALYWYRQSLGQGLEFLIYFQGNSAPDKSGLPSDRFSAERTGGSVSTLTIQRTQQEDSAVYLCASSLGVAMGYTFGSGTRLTVV.

This chain connects TRBV9 to TRBJ1-2, with D perhaps TRBD1 (6 bases). The CDR3 contains 14 residues. V was pared by 6 bases and J by 6 bases, with 18 bases between. Germline-derived CDR1 and CDR2 are SGDLS and YYNGEE. The CDR3 sequence is CASTAGGPRHGYTF. The CDR3 DNA is TGTGCCAGCACCGCGGGGGGGCCAAGGCATGGCTACACCTTC.

Regarding this clone: Other DNA sequences within the sample encode an identical CDR3. The rearrangement joins TRBV27 to TRBJ1-5; D gene unclear. Per the germline V gene, CDR1 is MNHEY and CDR2 is SMNVEV (reference sequence). The V and J ends lost 5 bases and 6 bases respectively, with 8 bases between them. The length of the CDR3 is 12 residues. CDR3 coding DNA: TGTGCCAGCAGTGCCCGGGGTCAGCCCCAGCATTTT. It specifies CASSARGQPQHF.

V gene TRBV28 combines with J gene TRBJ2-1; 14 bases align to TRBD2. CDR3 length: 19 residues. After removal of 5 bases from V and 0 bases from J, the junction contained 9 bases not matched to a gene. Germline CDR1 MDHEN, CDR2 SYDVKM. The CDR3 DNA is TGTGCCAGCAGTGGACGAAGGGGGACTAGCGGGAGCTCCTACAATGAGCAGTTCTTC. Translated: CASSGRRGTSGSSYNEQFF.

CDR3 in amino acids: CASSLSSVAFF. As DNA, the CDR3 is TGTGCCAGCAGTCTCTCGAGTGTGGCTTTCTTT. This chain uses TRBV28 with TRBJ1-1, with D unresolved. CDR3 size: 11 residues. V was trimmed by 5 bases and J by 11 bases, leaving 12 bases between them. The germline CDR1 and CDR2 sequences are MDHEN and SYDVKM.

In DNA form, the CDR3 reads TGTGCCTGGAGACCCAAGGGGGGCCCCACAGATACGCAGTATTTT. Its protein product is CAWRPKGGPTDTQYF. V is TRBV30 and J is TRBJ2-3; D tentatively fits TRBD1 or TRBD2 (6 bases each). This CDR3 is built from 15 residues. Germline V gene data show CDR1 as GTSNPN and CDR2 as SVGIG (reference sequence). The V end was cut by 3 bases, the J end by 2 bases, with 15 bases between.

This chain connects TRBV27 to TRBJ2-1; 11 bases are shared with TRBD2. V trimming: 5 bases; J trimming: 6 bases; junction bases outside the gene matches: 6. Germline V lookup: CDR1 MNHEY, CDR2 SMNVEV (reference sequence). The CDR3 has 15 residues. Here the CDR3 reads CASSPTSGGRNEQFF. The CDR3 DNA reads TGTGCCAGCAGTCCCACTAGCGGGGGACGCAATGAGCAGTTCTTC.

This chain links TRBV19 with TRBJ2-5, with D possibly matching TRBD2 (7 bases). Per the germline V gene, CDR1 is LNHDA and CDR2 is SQIVND (reference sequence). The V gene lost 5 bases and the J gene lost 1 base, with 14 bases spanning the gap. This CDR3 contains 15 residues. The CDR3 loop is CASSRGAVVQETQYF. For the CDR3, the DNA is TGTGCCAGTAGTCGGGGGGCGGTTGTCCAAGAGACCCAGTACTTC.

The J gene is TRBJ1-5, the V gene TRBV27; D call uncertain. V lost 5 bases to trimming and J lost 0 bases, with 8 bases between them. Germline V gene data show CDR1 as MNHEY and CDR2 as SMNVEV (reference sequence). There are 14 residues in the CDR3. The CDR3 DNA follows: TGTGCCAGCAGTGACATATATAGCAATCAGCCCCAGCATTTT. It specifies CASSDIYSNQPQHF.

In DNA form, the CDR3 reads TGTGCCAGCAGTTCTCCCACAGGGGCAGATACGCAGTATTTT. Residues: CASSSPTGADTQYF. This chain links TRBV28 with TRBJ2-3; 7 positions agree with TRBD1. Unmatched junction bases numbered 5, after V lost 4 bases and J lost 4 bases. The CDR3 spans 14 residues. Germline CDR1 MDHEN, CDR2 SYDVKM. The whole variable domain, filled in from reference TRBV28 and TRBJ2-3, reads DVKVTQSSRYLVKRTGEKVFLECVQDMDHENMFWYRQDPGLGLRLIYFSYDVKMKEKGDIPEGYSVSREKKERFSLILESASTNQTSMYLCASSSPTGADTQYFGPGTRLTVL.

The CDR3 nucleotides are TGTGCCAGTAGTACCACACAGGGGGAGGTCGGGGAGCTGTTTTTT. Translation gives CASSTTQGEVGELFF. The gene calls are TRBV19 and TRBJ2-2; 8 bases line up with TRBD1. Per germline, CDR1 LNHDA and CDR2 SQIVND (reference sequence). The CDR3 has 15 residues. V lost 4 bases, J lost 7 bases, and 8 bases stayed unmatched. The complete variable domain, with remaining parts taken from reference TRBV19 and TRBJ2-2, reads DGGITQSPKYLFRKEGQNVTLSCEQNLNHDAMYWYRQDPGQGLRLIYYSQIVNDFQKGDIAEGYSVSREKKESFPLTVTSAQKNPTAFYLCASSTTQGEVGELFFGEGSRLTVL.

V is TRBV15 and J is TRBJ2-1, with D maybe TRBD2 (6 bases). The germline gives CDR1 LNHNV, CDR2 YYDKDF (reference sequence). V shed 5 bases and J shed 6 bases, with 23 bases lying between them. This CDR3 spans 17 amino acids. This CDR3 reads CATSPSGEVGAINEQFF. The CDR3 DNA follows: TGTGCCACCAGCCCGTCGGGGGAGGTGGGAGCCATCAATGAGCAGTTCTTC.

Note on this clone: The same CDR3 arises from other DNA sequences in this sample as well. The gene calls are TRBV9 and TRBJ2-1; D gene uncertain. Trimming took off 1 base at V and 4 bases at J, with 6 bases between the two ends. The CDR3 is 13 amino acids. Looked up from germline, CDR1 is SGDLS and CDR2 is YYNGEE. CDR3 protein: CASSVSGYNEQFF. DNA of the CDR3: TGTGCCAGCAGCGTAAGTGGGTACAATGAGCAGTTCTTC. Full variable domain (remainder filled in from reference TRBV9 and TRBJ2-1): DSGVTQTPKHLITATGQRVTLRCSPRSGDLSVYWYQQSLDQGLQFLIQYYNGEERAKGNILERFSAQQFPDLHSELNLSSLELGDSALYFCASSVSGYNEQFFGPGTRLTVL.

The chain couples TRBV10-2 to TRBJ1-2; 7 bases match TRBD1. Trimming cost V 4 bases and J 8 bases; bases outside gene matches: 10. CDR1 is WSHSY and CDR2 is SAAADI in the germline V gene. The CDR3 spans 14 residues. The CDR3 here is CASSAGLTGYGYTF. CDR3 nucleotides: TGCGCCAGCAGTGCTGGACTGACAGGGTACGGCTACACCTTC.

Comment on this clone: Its ends do not fully match the called genes, so a read error is possible. The J gene is TRBJ1-2, the V gene TRBV19; perhaps TRBD1 as D (6 bases). CDR1 and CDR2 from the germline V gene are LNHDA and SQIVND (reference sequence). CDR3 length: 12 amino acids. Here the CDR3 reads CASRIGGVGYTF. CDR3 nucleotides: TGTGCCAGTAGGATAGGGGGAGTCGGCTACACCTTC.

V gene TRBV6-5 combines with J gene TRBJ2-1; 7 bases match TRBD1. V shed 5 bases and J 4 bases; nucleotides not matched to a gene: 8. CDR3 length: 15 residues. The germline V gene has CDR1 MNHEY and CDR2 SVGAGI. The CDR3: CASSGLGQKYNEQFF. CDR3 nucleotides: TGTGCCAGCAGTGGTCTGGGACAGAAGTACAATGAGCAGTTCTTC.

V gene TRBV9 combines with J gene TRBJ2-7; 7 nucleotides match TRBD1. This CDR3 has 17 amino acids. J lost 4 bases, V lost 3 bases, and 16 bases had no gene match. Germline V CDR1 and CDR2: SGDLS, YYNGEE. In nucleotides, the CDR3 is TGTGCCAGCAGCGCTGGGCCGAGAGGGGGCAAAACTTACGAGCAGTACTTC. Its protein product is CASSAGPRGGKTYEQYF.

This clone has more than one count but fewer than ten. The gene calls are TRBV29-1 and TRBJ2-1; D might be TRBD2 (5 bases). This CDR3 region has 15 residues. The ends were cut back, 5 bases at V and 6 bases at J, with 20 bases in the middle. Germline V gene sequence: CDR1 SQVTM, CDR2 ANQGSEA. CDR3 protein: CSVSNRRDLSNEQFF. The CDR3 DNA follows: TGCAGCGTTTCGAATCGACGGGATCTGTCCAATGAGCAGTTCTTC.